This T cell receptor beta chain was captured in a study of technical replicates of blood from a few donors. From germline, CDR1 is MGHRA and CDR2 YSYEKL. The CDR3 loop spans 14 amino acids. The junction had 6 bases not matched to a gene; V was cut back by 1 base and J by 6 bases. Method: immunoSEQ multiplex PCR; TCRdb's copy keeps in-frame clones and lacks some. The sample contains about 75,000 clones, around 97% of which appear only once. What was sequenced was T cells isolated from PBMCs. The receptor's source is a human donor in good health. The chain links TRBV4-1 to TRBJ2-7, with TRBD1 identical over 7 bases. The CDR3: CASSQVGGTGEQYF. CDR3 nucleotides: TGCGCCAGCAGCCAAGTAGGGGGCACCGGCGAGCAGTACTTC.